These T cell receptor beta chains were read from a single sample in a study of cytomegalovirus exposure and HLA in healthy donors. Clones were read by immunoSEQ multiplex PCR, and TCRdb kept only the in-frame ones, dropping some. The sample carries 25,000 or so clones, just under 80% recorded once. The sample was PBMCs. The origin of the receptors is a male donor in good health and CMV-seronegative. Each CDR3 is given with its conserved first and last residue. Each record gives: clone size, J gene, D gene, V gene, CDR3 DNA, CDR3 protein. D genes are given only for firm matches. Some rows mark clone size as missing; the rest say once, few, many or name a class of expanded clone.

>NA|TRBJ2-1|NA|TRBV2
TGTGCCAGCAGGGTTGGGGGAGGCCACAATGAGCAGTTCTTC
CASRVGGGHNEQFF
>NA|TRBJ1-2|TRBD1|TRBV30
TGTGCCTCAGGGACAGGGCAGAATATTGGCTACACCTTC
CASGTGQNIGYTF
>NA|TRBJ2-3|TRBD2|TRBV5-8
TGTGCCAGCAGCTCCCAACCGCTAGCGGGGACGTATTTT
CASSSQPLAGTYF
>NA|TRBJ2-7|NA|TRBV30
TGTGCCTGGAGTGTTTCCGGTGTCGAGCAGTACTTC
CAWSVSGVEQYF
>NA|TRBJ1-5|NA|TRBV2
TGTGCCAGCAGAGAGGACGGGAGGAATCAGCCCCAGCATTTT
CASREDGRNQPQHF
>NA|TRBJ2-1|TRBD2|TRBV5-6
TGTGCCAGCAACCAAGCGGGGGGTGTTGGTGAGCAGTTCTTC
CASNQAGGVGEQFF
>few|TRBJ1-5|TRBD1|TRBV27
TGTGCCAGCAGCCGACAGGGGTTTGGGAATCAGCCCCAGCATTTT
CASSRQGFGNQPQHF
>NA|TRBJ1-6|TRBD1|TRBV10-3
TGTGCCGTGACTCCGGACAGGGATAATTCACCCCTCCACTTT
CAVTPDRDNSPLHF
>NA|TRBJ2-3|TRBD1|TRBV29-1
TGCAGCGTTGGGCAGGGGGACACAGATACGCAGTATTTT
CSVGQGDTDTQYF
>NA|TRBJ1-1|NA|TRBV7-8
TGTGCCAGCAGCTTAGCCGAACGGAGTAGCAGTTGGGGGGTGGAAGCTTTCTTT
CASSLAERSSSWGVEAFF
>NA|TRBJ2-7|NA|TRBV14
TGTGCCAGCAGCCAAGGACTACCGCCCTACGAGCAGTACTTC
CASSQGLPPYEQYF
>NA|TRBJ2-7|NA|TRBV19
TGTGCCAGTAGTATAACCGGGTTGTCCTACGAGCAGTACTTC
CASSITGLSYEQYF
>few|TRBJ2-7|TRBD1|TRBV28
TGTGCCAGCAGTTTAGGGACAGGGGCCCACGGGTACGAGCAGTACTTC
CASSLGTGAHGYEQYF
>few|TRBJ1-2|NA|TRBV19
TGTGCCAGTAGTATAAACGAGGGCAAAGGCTACACCTTC
CASSINEGKGYTF
>NA|TRBJ1-2|TRBD1|TRBV10-1
TGCGCCAGCAGTGAGTCGAAGGGACAGGTCTATGGCTACACCTTC
CASSESKGQVYGYTF
>NA|TRBJ2-3|NA|TRBV11-2
TGTGCCAGCAGCTTAGAAATGGTCTCGCGGCGGGGCACAGATACGCAGTATTTT
CASSLEMVSRRGTDTQYF
>once|TRBJ2-2|NA|TRBV5-5
TGTGCCAGCAGCTTGGTGTTAGGGACACTAGACGGGGAGCTGTTTTTT
CASSLVLGTLDGELFF
>NA|TRBJ1-3|NA|TRBV4-3
TGCGCCAGCAGCCAAGGTAACAGGGCTGGAAACACCATATATTTT
CASSQGNRAGNTIYF
>NA|TRBJ1-1|TRBD1|TRBV19
TGTGCCACCCTGGACAGGGGAGACACTGAAGCTTTCTTT
CATLDRGDTEAFF
>NA|TRBJ2-7|NA|TRBV7-8
TGTGCCAGCAGCTTAGGAGGTTCGTACGGTACCGAGCAGTACTTC
CASSLGGSYGTEQYF
>once|TRBJ2-5|NA|TRBV7-3
TGTGCCAGCGGGCAGGGGTGGCGAGAGACCCAGTACTTC
CASGQGWRETQYF
>NA|TRBJ2-7|TRBD1|TRBV4-1
TGCGCCAGCAGCCAAGATTCGACAGGGGACTACGAGCAGTACTTC
CASSQDSTGDYEQYF
>NA|TRBJ1-5|NA|TRBV2
TGTGCCAGCAGTACACAGGAATATCAGCCCCAGCATTTT
CASSTQEYQPQHF
>large|TRBJ2-7|TRBD1|TRBV27
TGTGCCAGCAGTTTTAAGGGACAGGGTTCCTACGAGCAGTACTTC
CASSFKGQGSYEQYF
>few|TRBJ1-2|NA|TRBV4-3
TGCGCCAGCAGCCAAGTATCGGGAACAGGGTTATATGGCTACACCTTC
CASSQVSGTGLYGYTF
>NA|TRBJ2-7|TRBD2|TRBV30
TGTGCCTGGAGTGTACAGTATGGGGGGGAGACCTACGAGCAGTACTTC
CAWSVQYGGETYEQYF
>NA|TRBJ1-5|NA|TRBV30
TGTGCCTGGAGTGTAGCCCTCGTATCCAGGGCCCCCAATCAGCCCCAGCATTTT
CAWSVALVSRAPNQPQHF
>NA|TRBJ2-3|NA|TRBV5-1
TGCGCCAGCAGCTTGGCCATTGACCACAGTCGGGATACGCAGTATTTT
CASSLAIDHSRDTQYF
>NA|TRBJ2-7|TRBD1|TRBV27
TGTGCCAGCAGTTCGGGACAGGGATTCCCCTACGAGCAGTACTTC
CASSSGQGFPYEQYF
>NA|TRBJ2-5|NA|TRBV28
TGTGCCAGCAGCCGCCTTCGGGTGGAGACCCAGTACTTC
CASSRLRVETQYF
>NA|TRBJ2-3|NA|TRBV2
TGTGCCAGCAGCGCGACAGATACGCAGTATTTT
CASSATDTQYF
>NA|TRBJ2-5|NA|TRBV4-1
TGCGCCAGCAGCCCCGGACAGTTTGGAGAGACCCAGTACTTC
CASSPGQFGETQYF
>NA|TRBJ2-5|NA|TRBV30
TGTGCCTGGAGTCTAGCCCCTCCAGGTGGGGTAGAGACCCAGTACTTC
CAWSLAPPGGVETQYF
>NA|TRBJ2-3|TRBD2|TRBV11-1
TGTGCCAGCAGCACGCGGACTAGCGCGACCACAGATACGCAGTATTTT
CASSTRTSATTDTQYF
>NA|TRBJ2-7|NA|TRBV5-4
TGTGCCAGCAGCTTTTGGGACTCGGCTAACTACGAGCAGTACTTC
CASSFWDSANYEQYF
>NA|TRBJ1-1|NA|TRBV9
TGTGCCGGCAGCGGCCGAGGGACAAGGAACACTGAAGCTTTCTTT
CAGSGRGTRNTEAFF
>few|TRBJ1-1|NA|TRBV5-4
TGTGCCAGCAGCTTGGTGAATGGGGAGGGGAACACTGAAGCTTTCTTT
CASSLVNGEGNTEAFF
>few|TRBJ2-5|NA|TRBV18
TGTGCCAGCTCACTAGATATAGAGACCCAGTACTTC
CASSLDIETQYF
>NA|TRBJ2-1|TRBD2|TRBV7-2
TGTGCCAGCAGCGGCGGGCGGGGGGGCAATGAGCAGTTCTTC
CASSGGRGGNEQFF
>NA|TRBJ1-5|NA|TRBV6-1
TGTGCCAGCAGTGAAGTTGGGTCAGCCACAGTTGCGCCCCAGCATTTT
CASSEVGSATVAPQHF
>once|TRBJ2-1|TRBD2|TRBV29-1
TGCAGCGGCCGAGGGACTAGCGGAGTCAATGAGCAGTTCTTC
CSGRGTSGVNEQFF
>NA|TRBJ2-7|NA|TRBV5-4
TGTGCCAGCAGCGACCCCCAGGGAACCTACGAGCAGTACTTC
CASSDPQGTYEQYF
>NA|TRBJ1-5|NA|TRBV7-9
TGTGCCAGCAGCCGAGGACAAGTCCAGCATTTT
CASSRGQVQHF
>once|TRBJ1-1|NA|TRBV28
TGTGCCAGCAGTTTTTCTACCCTCCTTCGTCTCAAGAACACTGAAGCTTTCTTT
CASSFSTLLRLKNTEAFF
>NA|TRBJ1-5|NA|TRBV6-5
TGTGCCAGCAGTTACGCGAGGTATCAGCCCCAGCATTTT
CASSYARYQPQHF
>NA|TRBJ2-1|TRBD1|TRBV6-5
TGTGCCAGCAAGGTCCCCGGGACAGCTTACAATGAGCAGTTCTTC
CASKVPGTAYNEQFF
>NA|TRBJ1-6|TRBD1|TRBV28
TGTGCCAGCCAAACAGGGGTTAGGAATTCACCCCTCCACTTT
CASQTGVRNSPLHF
>NA|TRBJ2-3|NA|TRBV12-2
TGTGCAAGTCGCTCCCTACGCGGACTAAACACAGATACGCAGTATTTT
CASRSLRGLNTDTQYF
>NA|TRBJ2-7|NA|TRBV5-1
TGCGCCAGCAGCTTGGAAGGCGGGATCTACGAGCAGTACTTC
CASSLEGGIYEQYF
>NA|TRBJ2-2|TRBD2|TRBV6-1
TGTGCCAGCAGTGAACTAGCGGGAGGATCCACCGGGGAGCTGTTTTTT
CASSELAGGSTGELFF
>few|TRBJ1-2|NA|TRBV29-1
TGCAGCGTTGACGATCGTAACTGGGCCGGGGGGAACACTAACTATGGCTACACCTTC
CSVDDRNWAGGNTNYGYTF
>NA|TRBJ2-7|NA|TRBV7-8
TGTGCCAGCACGCCTCAAGAGATATTCGGCGGGACCCCTTACGAGCAGTACTTC
CASTPQEIFGGTPYEQYF
>once|TRBJ2-7|TRBD2|TRBV7-2
TGTGCCAGCACCCTAGGGGGGGGAGGGACTAGCGGTTCCCACGAGCAGTACTTC
CASTLGGGGTSGSHEQYF
>once|TRBJ2-3|NA|TRBV2
TGTGCCAGCAGTGAAGTCGTGGCCCAGATAGATACGCAGTATTTT
CASSEVVAQIDTQYF
>NA|TRBJ2-7|NA|TRBV6-1
TGTGCCAGCAGTGAAACCCCCTGGGGGGTACGCGTCGACTACGAGCAGTACTTC
CASSETPWGVRVDYEQYF